This T cell receptor beta chain was captured in a study of cytomegalovirus exposure and HLA in healthy donors. Findings and caveats of the study: Researchers reported in a later analysis that a missense DCLRE1C variant was tied to TCR beta V- and J-gene trimming.

The trim removed 3 bases at V and 4 bases at J, leaving 8 bases unmatched. This CDR3 contains 16 residues. Germline V gene sequence: CDR1 MNHNS, CDR2 SASEGT. The primer mix had 60 Vbeta and 13 Jbeta primers. Here immunoSEQ multiplex PCR was the method, and the copy in TCRdb shows in-frame clones only, minus some. The table has 150,000 to 200,000 clones, 70% seen once. With respect to this clone: The antigen is not known.

The sequence came from a young man in good health and CMV-seropositive. This sequence joins TRBV6-1 and TRBJ2-5, with 10 bases identical to TRBD2. The sample consisted of PBMCs. The CDR3 sequence is CASSDERGGRLETQYF. As DNA, the CDR3 is TGTGCCAGCAGTGACGAGCGGGGGGGCCGGTTAGAGACCCAGTACTTC.